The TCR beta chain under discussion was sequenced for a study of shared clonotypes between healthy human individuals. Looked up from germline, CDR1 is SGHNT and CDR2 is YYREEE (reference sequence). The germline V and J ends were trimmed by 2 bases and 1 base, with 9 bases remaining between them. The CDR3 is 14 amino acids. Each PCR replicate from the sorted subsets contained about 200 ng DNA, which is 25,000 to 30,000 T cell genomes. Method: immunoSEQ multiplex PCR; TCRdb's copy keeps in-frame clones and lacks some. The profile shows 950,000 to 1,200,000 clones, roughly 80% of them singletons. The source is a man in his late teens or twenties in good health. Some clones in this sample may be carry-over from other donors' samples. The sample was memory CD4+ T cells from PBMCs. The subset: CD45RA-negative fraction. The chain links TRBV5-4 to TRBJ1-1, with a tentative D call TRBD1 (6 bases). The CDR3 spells CASSFRRGNTEAFF. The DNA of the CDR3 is TGTGCCAGCAGCTTCCGCAGGGGGAACACTGAAGCTTTCTTT.